The T cell receptor (beta chain) described here comes from a study of blood T cell repertoires in COVID-19. Whole-study context: Acute and convalescent COVID-19 samples came from the United States, Italy and Spain. Sample material is recorded as cDNA or gDNA derived from T cells, B-cell-depleted T cells, or PBMCs.

In the authors' methods: Amplification of reference gene primers provided the estimated nucleated cell counts. Data came from immunoSEQ multiplex PCR; TCRdb stores just in-frame clones and leaves some out. The D gene and trimming were derived from the DNA, and the V and J assignments and clone size from that table. Among over 200,000 clones listed, more than 65% were seen once. The sequencing input was peripheral blood. This clonotype originated in a woman older than 75 with acute or convalescent COVID-19.

The CDR3 DNA reads TGTGCCAGCAGACACGGGACAGGGGGCCATGGAGGTGGAAACACCATATATTTT. It specifies CASRHGTGGHGGGNTIYF. The V call is TRBV14, the J call TRBJ1-3; TRBD1 matches 12 bases. Germline V lookup: CDR1 SGHDN, CDR2 FVKESK. The length of the CDR3 is 18 residues. V lost 6 bases, J lost 3 bases, and 12 bases stayed unmatched.